The 20 T cell receptor beta chains reported below all come from one sample, sequenced in a study of T cell responses to AZD1222 COVID-19 vaccine. The protocol was immunoSEQ multiplex PCR, while the TCRdb copy is restricted to in-frame clones and leaves out a portion. Here the sample spans 250,000 to 300,000 clones, about 94% being singletons. The material sequenced was peripheral blood, taken 28 days after the second AZD1222 dose. The source is an adult who received the AZD1222 COVID-19 vaccine.

J is TRBJ2-5 and V is TRBV6-5, with 9 bases aligning to TRBD1. From germline, CDR1 is MNHEY and CDR2 SVGAGI. CDR3 length: 14 residues. Germline trimming cut 11 bases from V and 1 base from J; bases unmatched to any gene: 8. CDR3 nucleotide sequence: TGTGCCGGAAGACGGGACAGGGTCCAAGAGACCCAGTACTTC. This gives the protein CAGRRDRVQETQYF.

The chain recombines TRBV5-1 with TRBJ2-5, with D perhaps matching TRBD1 or TRBD2 (5 bases each). Germline V gene lookup returns CDR1 SGHRS and CDR2 YFSETQ. Trimming took off 2 bases at V and 2 bases at J, with 10 bases between the two ends. The CDR3 sequence is 14 residues long. As DNA, the CDR3 is TGCGCCAGCAGCTTAACGGGACCACAAGAGACCCAGTACTTC. Encoded protein: CASSLTGPQETQYF.

This chain connects TRBV28 to TRBJ2-1; D might be TRBD1 or TRBD2, each matching 5 bases. CDR1 and CDR2 from the germline V gene are MDHEN and SYDVKM. Trimming cost V 2 bases and J 4 bases, with 15 bases left between them. The CDR3 spans 16 residues. CDR3 loop: CASSLGTLEPYNEQFF. In DNA, the CDR3 is TGTGCCAGCAGTTTAGGGACGCTGGAACCTTACAATGAGCAGTTCTTC. Based on the CDR3 plus reference TRBV28 and TRBJ2-1, the full variable domain is DVKVTQSSRYLVKRTGEKVFLECVQDMDHENMFWYRQDPGLGLRLIYFSYDVKMKEKGDIPEGYSVSREKKERFSLILESASTNQTSMYLCASSLGTLEPYNEQFFGPGTRLTVL.

The chain has TRBV29-1 and TRBJ2-7; D possibly corresponds to TRBD1 (6 bases). Germline assignment: CDR1 SQVTM and CDR2 ANQGSEA. The V and J ends lost 0 bases and 4 bases respectively, with 16 bases between them. The CDR3 sequence is 15 residues long. The DNA for the CDR3 is TGCAGCGTTGAAGAAGCGTCAGGGGTGTATTACGAGCAGTACTTC. Translated: CSVEEASGVYYEQYF.

This clone was detected once. The chain employs TRBV6-2 or TRBV6-3 and TRBJ1-1, with D unresolved. Germline values: CDR1 MNHEY, CDR2 SVGEGT. V lost 3 bases, J lost 1 base, and 15 bases lay in between. This CDR3 has 16 residues. CDR3 amino acids: CASSYRSLGRNTEAFF. The CDR3 region has the DNA TGTGCCAGCAGTTATAGGTCTCTGGGTAGGAACACTGAAGCTTTCTTT.

The chain uses TRBV7-6 and TRBJ2-1; D is possibly TRBD1 (6 bases). In germline, CDR1 is SGHVS, CDR2 FNYEAQ. CDR3 length: 16 residues. V lost 1 base, J lost 6 bases, and 16 bases lay in between. CDR3 protein: CASSLGAGASANEQFF. In nucleotides, the CDR3 is TGTGCCAGCAGCTTAGGGGCAGGGGCGAGCGCCAATGAGCAGTTCTTC.

This clone appeared a single time. V usage is TRBV24-1 and J usage is TRBJ2-7, with D possibly matching TRBD1 (6 bases). The germline V and J ends were trimmed by 3 bases and 7 bases, with 24 bases remaining between them. Germline CDR1 KGHDR, CDR2 SFDVKD. The CDR3 has 17 amino acids. The CDR3 protein is CATSDPPGSREGDEQYF. The CDR3 DNA sequence: TGTGCCACCAGTGATCCCCCGGGCAGCCGAGAGGGGGATGAGCAGTACTTC.

The chain couples TRBV11-2 to TRBJ2-5, with D tentatively TRBD2 (6 bases). Trimming pared 5 bases from V and 7 bases from J, leaving 17 bases between. The CDR3 extends over 14 amino acids. Germline V lookup: CDR1 SGHAT, CDR2 FQNNGV. The CDR3 nucleotides are TGTGCCAGCAGCGTGGCCGGGACTGGAGGGACCCAGTACTTC. It codes for CASSVAGTGGTQYF.

J is TRBJ1-3 and V is TRBV2, with D maybe TRBD1 (5 bases). This CDR3 has 15 residues. CDR1 and CDR2 from the germline V gene are SNHLY and FYNNEI. Trimming took 3 bases from V and 0 from J, leaving 9 bases between them. The CDR3 nucleotides read TGTGCCAGCAGTGAGGGACGGCTCTCTGGAAACACCATATATTTT. Its translation: CASSEGRLSGNTIYF.

At least ten counts were recorded for this clone. V and J are TRBV24-1 and TRBJ2-2, with TRBD2 identical over 10 bases. The V segment lost 10 bases and the J segment 4 bases; nucleotides outside the gene matches: 5. The CDR3 has 14 residues. Germline lookup yields CDR1 KGHDR and CDR2 SFDVKD. The CDR3 DNA reads TGTGCCACGCGGACTAGCGGAGTCACCGGGGAGCTGTTTTTT. Translation: CATRTSGVTGELFF.

The rearrangement links TRBV10-3 to TRBJ2-3; 9 bases are shared with TRBD2. V lost 9 bases, J lost 2 bases, and 6 bases stayed unmatched. Germline V gene sequence: CDR1 ENHRY, CDR2 SYGVKD. The CDR3 spans 14 residues. CDR3 bases: TGTGCCATACGGGGCGGGAGGGACACAGATACGCAGTATTTT. As protein: CAIRGGRDTDTQYF.

The chain links TRBV5-4 to TRBJ1-1; the D gene is possibly TRBD1 (6 bases). The CDR3 has 15 residues. The germline V gene has CDR1 SGHNT and CDR2 YYREEE (reference sequence). V gave up 5 bases and J gave up 3 bases, with 17 bases separating them. CDR3 in DNA: TGTGCCAGCAGACTTTTGGGGGGCGTATACACTGAAGCTTTCTTT. It encodes CASRLLGGVYTEAFF. The variable domain in full, completed from reference TRBV5-4 and TRBJ1-1, reads ETGVTQSPTHLIKTRGQQVTLRCSSQSGHNTVSWYQQALGQGPQFIFQYYREEENGRGNFPPRFSGLQFPNYSSELNVNALELDDSALYLCASRLLGGVYTEAFFGQGTRLTVV.

This chain joins TRBV19 and TRBJ1-4; 7 nucleotides match TRBD1. This CDR3 is 18 amino acids long. From germline, CDR1 is LNHDA and CDR2 SQIVND (reference sequence). V shed 0 bases and J 2 bases; nucleotides not matched to a gene: 9. In DNA, the CDR3 is TGTGCCAGTAGTATAGATCTATTGAGGGGGCGCACTAATGAAAAACTGTTTTTT. It yields the protein CASSIDLLRGRTNEKLFF.

This clone was detected a few times. V gene TRBV20-1 combines with J gene TRBJ1-2, with D unresolved. The CDR3 totals 11 residues. CDR1 DFQATT and CDR2 SNEGSKA come from the germline V gene (reference sequence). In DNA, the CDR3 is TGCAGCCCCGGTACCAACTATGGCTACACCTTC. Its protein is CSPGTNYGYTF.

The chain employs TRBV7-9 and TRBJ2-1, with D tentatively TRBD2 (6 bases). Per the germline V gene, CDR1 is SEHNR and CDR2 is FQNEAQ (reference sequence). This CDR3 has 16 residues. Trimming stripped 5 bases from V and 1 base from J, with 15 bases between. CDR3 in amino acids: CASSPTGGKSYNEQFF. CDR3 coding DNA: TGTGCCAGCAGCCCCACTGGGGGGAAGTCCTACAATGAGCAGTTCTTC.

The chain carries TRBV19 and TRBJ2-5, with D possibly being TRBD2 (6 bases). Germline loops: CDR1 LNHDA, CDR2 SQIVND (reference sequence). The V end was cut by 5 bases, the J end by 5 bases, with 15 bases between. This CDR3 is built from 14 residues. CDR3 protein: CASSPRTIGETQYF. DNA of the CDR3: TGTGCCAGTAGTCCCCGGACTATCGGGGAGACCCAGTACTTC.

The chain joins TRBV7-9 to TRBJ1-1, with a possible D match to TRBD1 (5 bases). This CDR3 comprises 15 residues. Germline CDR1 and CDR2: SEHNR and FQNEAQ (reference sequence). Trimming pared 1 base from V and 4 bases from J, leaving 13 bases between. The CDR3 protein is CASSLGLSRATEAFF. CDR3 DNA sequence: TGTGCCAGCAGCTTAGGCCTGAGCAGGGCCACTGAAGCTTTCTTT.

This chain links TRBV3-1 (or the pseudogene TRBV3-2) with TRBJ1-1; 11 bases are a match to TRBD1. After removal of 4 bases from V and 1 base from J, the junction contained 8 bases not matched to a gene. CDR3 length equals 17 residues. In germline, CDR1 is LGHDT, CDR2 YNNKEL (reference sequence). The CDR3 loop is CASSPSRDRGWNTEAFF. In DNA form, the CDR3 reads TGTGCCAGCAGCCCGTCCCGGGACAGGGGGTGGAACACTGAAGCTTTCTTT.

CDR3 sequence reads: CASNSGGGEEKLFF. The CDR3 nucleotides read TGTGCCAGTAACTCAGGGGGAGGGGAGGAAAAACTGTTTTTT. The chain joins TRBV19 to TRBJ1-4; 7 bases fit TRBD1. V lost 7 bases to trimming and J lost 8 bases; unmatched junction nucleotides: 10. This CDR3 spans 14 amino acids. Germline-derived CDR1 and CDR2 are LNHDA and SQIVND (reference sequence).

This chain links TRBV5-1 with TRBJ2-1, with 9 nucleotides matching TRBD2. V shed 5 bases, J shed 6 bases, and the junction held 3 bases outside the gene matches. The V gene's germline CDR1 is SGHRS and CDR2 YFSETQ. The CDR3 has 13 amino acids. The CDR3 region is CASRALAGNEQFF. The CDR3 nucleotides read TGCGCCAGCAGGGCACTAGCGGGCAATGAGCAGTTCTTC.